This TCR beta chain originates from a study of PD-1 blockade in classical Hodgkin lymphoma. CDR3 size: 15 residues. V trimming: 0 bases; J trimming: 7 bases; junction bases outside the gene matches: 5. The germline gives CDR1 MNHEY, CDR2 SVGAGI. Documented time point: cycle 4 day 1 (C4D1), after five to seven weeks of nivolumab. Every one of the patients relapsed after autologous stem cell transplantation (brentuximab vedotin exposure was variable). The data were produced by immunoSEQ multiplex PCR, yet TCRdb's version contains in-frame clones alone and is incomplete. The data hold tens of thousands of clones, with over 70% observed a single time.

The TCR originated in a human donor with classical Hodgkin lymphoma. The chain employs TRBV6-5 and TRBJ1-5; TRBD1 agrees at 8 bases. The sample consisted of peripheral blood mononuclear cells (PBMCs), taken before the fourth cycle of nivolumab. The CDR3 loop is CASSYSLDRDQPQHF. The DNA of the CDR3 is TGTGCCAGCAGTTACTCCTTGGACAGGGACCAGCCCCAGCATTTT.